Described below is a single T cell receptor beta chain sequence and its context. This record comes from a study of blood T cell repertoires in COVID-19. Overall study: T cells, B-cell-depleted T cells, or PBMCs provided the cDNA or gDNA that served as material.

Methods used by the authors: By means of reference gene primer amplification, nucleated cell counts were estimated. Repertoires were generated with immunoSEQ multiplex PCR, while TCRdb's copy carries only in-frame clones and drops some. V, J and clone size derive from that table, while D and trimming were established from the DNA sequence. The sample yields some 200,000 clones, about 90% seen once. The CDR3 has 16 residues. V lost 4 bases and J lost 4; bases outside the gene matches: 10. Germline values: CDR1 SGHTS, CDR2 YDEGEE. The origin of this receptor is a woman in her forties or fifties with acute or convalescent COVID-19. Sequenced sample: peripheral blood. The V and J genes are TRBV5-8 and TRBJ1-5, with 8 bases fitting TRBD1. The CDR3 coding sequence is TGTGCCAGCAGCCCCTACCGAGGGACAGGAAATCAGCCCCAGCATTTT. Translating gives CASSPYRGTGNQPQHF. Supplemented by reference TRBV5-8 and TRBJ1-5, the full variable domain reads EAGVTQSPTHLIKTRGQQATLRCSPISGHTSVYWYQQALGLGLQFLLWYDEGEERNRGNFPPRFSGRQFPNYSSELNVNALELEDSALYLCASSPYRGTGNQPQHFGDGTRLSIL.